This T cell receptor beta chain originates from a study of T cell responses to AZD1222 COVID-19 vaccine. The study, taken as a whole, reports: Repertoire sampling was restricted to post-peak T cell response timepoints.

The germline gives CDR1 KGHSH, CDR2 LQKENI. V lost 6 bases to trimming and J lost 5 bases, with 16 bases between them. The CDR3 contains 14 residues. Produced via immunoSEQ multiplex PCR; TCRdb's table is partial and in-frame only. The repertoire has more than 85,000 clones, about 88% of them found once; the top ten carry approximately 15%. On this clone itself: Antigen specificity is unknown.

J is TRBJ1-1 and V is TRBV18; D not resolved. Sequenced material: peripheral blood, taken on day 0 of AZD1222 vaccination. The receptor was isolated from an adult in good health. The chain's CDR3 is CASSPTERETEAFF. CDR3 coding DNA: TGTGCCAGCTCGCCGACCGAGAGGGAGACTGAAGCTTTCTTT.